This T cell receptor (beta chain) appears in the sequencing data of a study of shared clonotypes between healthy human individuals. This CDR3 region has 15 residues. The V and J ends lost 5 bases and 4 bases, in that order; junction bases with no gene match: 4. Per germline, CDR1 SGDLS and CDR2 YYNGEE. Findings and limits, study-wide: Naive subsets typically showed greater estimated richness than memory subsets.

Terminally differentiated effector memory CD45RA+ cells were excluded by CCR7 positive selection of CD45RO-negative cells. Several immunoSEQ 96-well plates shared each subset's DNA, each plate a replicate. Libraries were prepared by immunoSEQ multiplex PCR; TCRdb keeps only in-frame clonotypes and omits some of them. The sample has about 2.2 million clones, about 93% seen once. In regard to this clone: Its cognate antigen is unknown.

The sequenced sample consisted of naive CD8+ T cells from PBMCs. The V gene is TRBV9, the J gene TRBJ2-2; 11 bases match TRBD1. The receptor was isolated from a man between 18 and 35 years old in good health. Some clones in this sample may be carry-over from other donors' samples. CDR3 coding DNA: TGTGCCAGCAGTGGACAGGGGGCGGGCACCGGGGAGCTGTTTTTT. Residues: CASSGQGAGTGELFF.